The source of this T cell receptor beta chain is a study of shared clonotypes between healthy human individuals. As for the study in general: The people who gave samples were two women and a few men aged 18 to 49.

As handled by the study authors: Filtering differed because ImmunoSEQ produced junction-only sequences that carried no quality scores. TCRdb's copy holds only in-frame clones and misses some; the assay was immunoSEQ multiplex PCR. V, J and clone size reflect that table, while D and trimming were determined from the DNA. The sample records about 450,000 clones, 79% being singletons. A remark on this clone: Antigen: not known.

Overall study results and limits: Limitation of the genetic and exposure-history diversity represented came from the few donors.

Looked up from germline, CDR1 is SNHLY and CDR2 is FYNNEI. CDR3 length equals 16 residues. Deletions cut 2 bases from V and 1 base from J, with 11 bases between. This sequence joins TRBV2 and TRBJ2-2; D unclear. What was sequenced was PBMCs. This TCR derives from a woman aged 40-49 years in good health. Some clones in this sample may be carry-over from other donors' samples. The CDR3 is CASSERPGKNTGELFF. Here the CDR3 DNA reads TGTGCCAGCAGTGAACGGCCAGGAAAGAACACCGGGGAGCTGTTTTTT.